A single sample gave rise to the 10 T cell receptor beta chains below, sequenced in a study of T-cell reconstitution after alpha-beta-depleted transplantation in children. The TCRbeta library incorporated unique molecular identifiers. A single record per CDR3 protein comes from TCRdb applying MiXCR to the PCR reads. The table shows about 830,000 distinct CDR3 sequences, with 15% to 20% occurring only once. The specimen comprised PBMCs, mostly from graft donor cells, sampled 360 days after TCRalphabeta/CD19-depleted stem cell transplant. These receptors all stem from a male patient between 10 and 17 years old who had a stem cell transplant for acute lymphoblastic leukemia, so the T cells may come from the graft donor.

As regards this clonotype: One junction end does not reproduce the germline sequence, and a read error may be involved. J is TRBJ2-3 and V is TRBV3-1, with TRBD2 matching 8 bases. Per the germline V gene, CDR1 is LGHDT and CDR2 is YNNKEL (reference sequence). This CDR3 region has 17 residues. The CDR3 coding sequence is TGTGCCTGCAGTCCAAGCGGGAGTTGGGTTAGCACAGATACGCAGTATTTT. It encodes CACSPSGSWVSTDTQYF.

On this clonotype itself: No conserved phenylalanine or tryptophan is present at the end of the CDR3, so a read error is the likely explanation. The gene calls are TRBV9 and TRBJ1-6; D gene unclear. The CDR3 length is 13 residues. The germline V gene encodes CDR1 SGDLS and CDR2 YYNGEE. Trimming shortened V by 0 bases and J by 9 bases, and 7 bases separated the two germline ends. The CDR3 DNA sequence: TGTGCCAGCAGCGTAGTCGGGGTTTCACCCCTCCACTCT. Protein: CASSVVGVSPLHS.

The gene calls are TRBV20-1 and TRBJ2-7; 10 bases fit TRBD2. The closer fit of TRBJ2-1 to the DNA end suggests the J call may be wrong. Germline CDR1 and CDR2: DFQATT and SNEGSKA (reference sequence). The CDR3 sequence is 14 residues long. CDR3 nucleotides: TGCAGTGCTAGAGATCTAGCGGGGGTCTACGAGCAGTTCTTC. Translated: CSARDLAGVYEQFF.

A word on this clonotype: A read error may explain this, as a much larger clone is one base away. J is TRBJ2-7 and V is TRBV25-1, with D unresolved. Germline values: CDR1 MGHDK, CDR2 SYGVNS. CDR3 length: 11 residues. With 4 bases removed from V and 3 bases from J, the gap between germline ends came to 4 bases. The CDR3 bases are TGTGCCAGCAGTGCCTTCTACGAGCAGTACTTC. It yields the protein CASSAFYEQYF.

Here the CDR3 reads CSAREDRGSGKLFF. CDR3 coding DNA: TGCAGTGCTAGAGAGGACAGGGGGAGCGGAAAACTGTTTTTT. The gene calls are TRBV20-1 and TRBJ1-4, with 10 bases lining up with TRBD1. CDR3 length: 14 residues. Germline loops: CDR1 DFQATT, CDR2 SNEGSKA (reference sequence). The J segment lost 10 bases and the V segment lost 0 bases, leaving 5 bases of the junction unmatched.

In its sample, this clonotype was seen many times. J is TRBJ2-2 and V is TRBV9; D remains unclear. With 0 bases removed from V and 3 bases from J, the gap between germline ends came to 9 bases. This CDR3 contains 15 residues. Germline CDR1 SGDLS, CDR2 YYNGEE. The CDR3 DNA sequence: TGTGCCAGCAGCGTAGGGGATCCGGACACCGGGGAGCTGTTTTTT. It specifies CASSVGDPDTGELFF.

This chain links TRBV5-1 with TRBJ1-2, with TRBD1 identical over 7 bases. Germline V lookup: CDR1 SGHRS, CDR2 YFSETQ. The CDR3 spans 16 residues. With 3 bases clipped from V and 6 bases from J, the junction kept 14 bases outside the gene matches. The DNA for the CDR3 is TGCGCCAGCAGCTCTCTAGGGACAGCGAAAGAAGATGGCTACACCTTC. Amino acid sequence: CASSSLGTAKEDGYTF.

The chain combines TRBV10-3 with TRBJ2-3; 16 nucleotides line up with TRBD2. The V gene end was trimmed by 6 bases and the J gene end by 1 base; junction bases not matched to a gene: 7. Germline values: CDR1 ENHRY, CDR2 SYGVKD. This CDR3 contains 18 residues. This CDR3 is CAISSGLAGGPGTDTQYF. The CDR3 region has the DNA TGTGCCATCAGCTCGGGACTAGCGGGAGGGCCAGGCACAGATACGCAGTATTTT.

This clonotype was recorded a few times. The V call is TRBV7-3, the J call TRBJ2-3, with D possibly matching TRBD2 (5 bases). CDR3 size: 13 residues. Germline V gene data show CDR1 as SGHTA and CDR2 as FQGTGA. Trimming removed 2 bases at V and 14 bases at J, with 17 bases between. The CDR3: CASSLSLGEPRYF. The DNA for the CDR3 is TGTGCCAGCAGCTTATCCCTCGGGGAGCCGAGGTATTTT.

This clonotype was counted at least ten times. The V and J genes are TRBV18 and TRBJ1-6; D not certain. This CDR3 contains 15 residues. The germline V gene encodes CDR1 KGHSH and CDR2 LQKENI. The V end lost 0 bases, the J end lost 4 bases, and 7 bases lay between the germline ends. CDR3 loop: CASSPPGSYNSPLHF. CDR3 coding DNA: TGTGCCAGCTCACCACCGGGCAGTTATAATTCACCCCTCCACTTT.